The 8 T cell receptor beta chains in this list originate from one sample, sequenced in a study of cytomegalovirus exposure and HLA in healthy donors. The PCR was carried out with 60 Vbeta primers and 13 Jbeta primers. The table came from immunoSEQ multiplex PCR; TCRdb's copy has only in-frame clones and leaves some out. The sample shows 60,000 to 70,000 clones, 75% of them seen only once. The sequenced sample consisted of PBMCs. These receptors were collected from a woman in her thirties or forties in good health and CMV-seropositive.

The chain links TRBV10-3 to TRBJ2-1; TRBD2 agrees at 7 bases. Per the germline V gene, CDR1 is ENHRY and CDR2 is SYGVKD. The CDR3 is 12 amino acids. V gave up 6 bases and J gave up 4 bases; unmatched junction bases: 0. CDR3 DNA: TGTGCCATCAGCGGGGGGTACAATGAGCAGTTCTTC. It specifies CAISGGYNEQFF.

The chain links TRBV13 to TRBJ2-3, with a weak D call TRBD1 (6 bases). The CDR3 covers 15 residues. Germline V gene lookup returns CDR1 PRHDT and CDR2 FYEKMQ (reference sequence). V lost 5 bases and J 0 bases, leaving 12 bases between the germline ends. The chain's CDR3 is CASSEQGPSTDTQYF. The CDR3 region has the DNA TGTGCCAGCAGCGAGCAGGGGCCTAGCACAGATACGCAGTATTTT.

This clone has a handful of counts. This CDR3 reads CASSGRQGGNEKLFF. The DNA for the CDR3 is TGCGCCAGCAGCGGCCGACAGGGGGGGAATGAAAAACTGTTTTTT. J is TRBJ1-4 and V is TRBV5-1, with 9 bases that match TRBD1. The germline gives CDR1 SGHRS, CDR2 YFSETQ. The ends lost 4 bases at V and 5 bases at J; junction bases unmatched: 6. The CDR3 is 15 amino acids.

This chain uses TRBV6-1 with TRBJ2-7; 10 bases agree with TRBD2. The V and J ends lost 6 bases and 1 base, in that order; junction bases with no gene match: 0. Germline CDR1 and CDR2: MNHNS and SASEGT. The CDR3 length is 13 residues. The CDR3 region is CASRTSGSYEQYF. The CDR3 coding sequence is TGTGCCAGCAGGACTAGCGGGTCCTACGAGCAGTACTTC.

The rearrangement joins TRBV7-9 to TRBJ1-4; no definite D call. Germline CDR1 and CDR2: SEHNR and FQNEAQ (reference sequence). This CDR3 region has 16 residues. The ends were cut back, 3 bases at V and 0 bases at J, with 11 bases in the middle. The CDR3 reads CASSFLRPATNEKLFF. Here the CDR3 DNA reads TGTGCCAGCAGCTTTTTGAGGCCCGCAACTAATGAAAAACTGTTTTTT.

The genes are TRBV5-1 and TRBJ2-3, with D possibly being TRBD2 (7 bases). V lost 3 bases and J 6 bases, leaving 11 bases between the germline ends. Germline values: CDR1 SGHRS, CDR2 YFSETQ. This CDR3 is 13 amino acids long. In DNA, the CDR3 is TGCGCCAGCAGCTCAGGGAGGGGGGATACGCAGTATTTT. It is translated as CASSSGRGDTQYF.

The chain joins TRBV9 to TRBJ1-2; D gene uncertain. CDR3 length equals 15 residues. Looked up from germline, CDR1 is SGDLS and CDR2 is YYNGEE. V shed 0 bases and J shed 2 bases, with 11 bases lying between them. The CDR3, as DNA: TGTGCCAGCAGCGTAGATCCCTCTCTAAACTATGGCTACACCTTC. Residues: CASSVDPSLNYGYTF.

This chain connects TRBV7-8 to TRBJ1-1; D may be TRBD1 (6 bases). The V gene lost 1 base and the J gene lost 5 bases, with 17 bases spanning the gap. CDR3 size: 16 residues. Germline values: CDR1 SGHVS, CDR2 FQNEAQ. CDR3 in amino acids: CASSLGQGSRRTEAFF. The CDR3 DNA reads TGTGCCAGCAGCTTAGGTCAGGGGAGTCGGAGGACTGAAGCTTTCTTT.